Below, one T cell receptor (beta chain) is given with its context. Its antigen is unidentified. This entry belongs to a study of T cell repertoires and Cas9 in healthy adults. The overall study: Multi-effector potency, cytotoxicity and lineage were assessed in SpCas9-reactive CD4 and CD8 T cells.

This CDR3 contains 15 residues. The V and J ends lost 0 bases and 1 base respectively, with 10 bases between them. Germline V gene sequence: CDR1 LGHNA, CDR2 YNFKEQ. Only in-frame clones appear in the TCRdb table, and some are missing; sequencing was by immunoSEQ multiplex PCR. This sample has some 20,000 clones, with under 95% found just once. Study conclusions and caveats: SpCas9-reactive effector T cells were reportedly restrained in vitro by SpCas9-reactive regulatory T cells.

The material sequenced was CD4+ effector T cells (CD127+, CD25-, CD137-, CD154-) from PBMCs; culture status not recorded. This TCR derives from a human donor in good health. This chain joins TRBV4-2 and TRBJ2-7; D is ambiguous. DNA for the CDR3: TGTGCCAGCAGCCAAGATTATGTGGGTTCCTACGAGCAGTACTTC. It encodes CASSQDYVGSYEQYF.